These T cell receptor beta chains were read from a single sample in a study of regulatory T cells in long-lasting Graves disease. TCRdb used MiXCR to reprocess the multiplex PCR reads, holding one entry per CDR3 protein. The data show some 250,000 distinct CDR3 sequences, 18% seen once. This sample comprised peripheral blood mononuclear cells (PBMCs), obtained at new diagnosis, from a patient treated with antithyroid drugs. The receptors originated from a female donor with Graves disease. Each CDR3 is given with its conserved first and last residue. D genes are given only for firm matches. Not every row has a clone size; where given, it reads once, few, many or a size class.

size,D,J,V,CDR3,DNA
many,-,TRBJ2-7,TRBV20-1,CSARPGTGTYEQYF,TGCAGTGCTAGACCCGGCACAGGGACCTACGAGCAGTACTTC
many,-,TRBJ2-2,TRBV19,CASSIDLTGRWATGELFF,TGTGCCAGTAGTATAGATCTGACAGGACGATGGGCCACCGGGGAGCTGTTTTTT
many,TRBD2,TRBJ2-3,TRBV20-1,CSAKWTSSSTDTQYF,TGCAGTGCGAAGTGGACTAGCAGCAGCACAGATACGCAGTATTTT
many,-,TRBJ1-2,TRBV20-1,CSVNPSGYGYTF,TGCAGTGTTAATCCCTCGGGGTATGGCTACACCTTC
many,-,TRBJ2-3,TRBV12-3/TRBV12-4,CASSRGEKTDTQYF,TGTGCCAGCAGTAGGGGAGAGAAAACAGATACGCAGTATTTT
-,TRBD2,TRBJ2-1,TRBV7-9,CASSWGLAFNEQFF,TGTGCCAGCAGCTGGGGACTAGCGTTCAATGAGCAGTTCTTC
many,TRBD1,TRBJ1-1,TRBV20-1,CSASRQGLWTEAFF,TGCAGTGCTAGCCGACAGGGGTTGTGGACTGAAGCTTTCTTT
many,TRBD1,TRBJ2-3,TRBV19,CASSMGQPPDTQYF,TGTGCCAGTAGTATGGGACAGCCGCCGGATACGCAGTATTTT
many,-,TRBJ1-1,TRBV7-2,CASSPPPLNTEAFF,TGTGCCAGCAGCCCTCCCCCTTTGAACACTGAAGCTTTCTTT
-,-,TRBJ2-2,TRBV6-4,CASSPQATGELFF,TGTGCCAGCAGTCCTCAGGCCACCGGGGAGCTGTTTTTT
many,-,TRBJ1-3,TRBV6-1,CASGRDISGNTIYF,TGTGCCAGCGGGCGGGACATCTCTGGAAACACCATATATTTT
many,-,TRBJ2-7,TRBV2,CASIERGGSYEQYF,TGTGCCAGCATTGAGAGGGGCGGGTCCTACGAGCAGTACTTC
many,TRBD2,TRBJ2-3,TRBV2,CASSLSPSGRTDTQYF,TGTGCCAGCAGTTTAAGTCCTAGCGGGAGAACAGATACGCAGTATTTT
many,-,TRBJ2-7,TRBV24-1,CATSDLVGKSSYEQYF,TGTGCCACCAGTGATCTAGTGGGGAAGAGCTCCTACGAGCAGTACTTC
few,TRBD1,TRBJ2-6,TRBV6-2/TRBV6-3,CASSLFGTGGTGANVLTF,TGTGCCAGCAGCCTCTTTGGGACAGGGGGGACTGGGGCCAACGTCCTGACTTTC
many,-,TRBJ2-7,TRBV20-1,CSATPLGRYEQYF,TGCAGTGCTACCCCACTAGGACGGTACGAGCAGTACTTC
few,-,TRBJ2-7,TRBV6-5,CASSYDRDYEQYF,TGTGCCAGCAGTTACGACAGAGACTACGAGCAGTACTTC
many,TRBD2,TRBJ2-5,TRBV20-1,CSARLTSGISETQYF,TGCAGTGCTCGACTGACTAGCGGGATATCGGAGACCCAGTACTTC
many,TRBD1,TRBJ1-2,TRBV2,CASSESGTDYGYTF,TGTGCCAGCAGTGAAAGCGGGACAGACTATGGCTACACCTTC
few,-,TRBJ2-5,TRBV29-1,CSGVQGFQETQYF,TGCAGCGGCGTGCAGGGATTCCAAGAGACCCAGTACTTC
many,-,TRBJ1-5,TRBV6-1,CASSEGLGNQPQHF,TGTGCCAGCAGTGAAGGGTTAGGCAATCAGCCCCAGCATTTT
many,-,TRBJ2-3,TRBV11-2,CASSQQSGPDTQYF,TGTGCCAGCAGCCAGCAAAGCGGGCCAGATACGCAGTATTTT
-,-,TRBJ1-2,TRBV12-3/TRBV12-4,CASSFDRSFGYTF,TGTGCCAGCAGTTTTGACAGGTCTTTTGGCTACACCTTC
many,-,TRBJ2-1,TRBV28,CASSLGPSSSYNEQFF,TGTGCCAGCAGCTTGGGGCCTTCGAGCTCCTACAATGAGCAGTTCTTC
many,TRBD2,TRBJ2-3,TRBV20-1,CSARDAERGTSTDTQYF,TGCAGTGCTAGAGATGCGGAGCGGGGTACCAGCACAGATACGCAGTATTTT
-,TRBD1,TRBJ2-1,TRBV4-1,CASSPRGQDRGLDEQFF,TGCGCCAGCAGCCCTAGGGGCCAGGACAGGGGTTTGGATGAGCAGTTCTTC
many,-,TRBJ2-5,TRBV11-3,CASSRQKETQYF,TGTGCCAGCAGCCGACAAAAAGAGACCCAGTACTTC
many,-,TRBJ1-4,TRBV20-1,CSAKPGQPTNEKLFF,TGCAGTGCAAAACCGGGACAACCAACTAATGAAAAACTGTTTTTT
many,-,TRBJ2-5,TRBV4-1,CASSQDRGTQYF,TGCGCCAGCAGCCAAGACAGGGGAACCCAGTACTTC
-,TRBD1,TRBJ2-7,TRBV7-8,CASSPTGGPYEQYF,TGTGCCAGCAGCCCCACAGGGGGACCCTACGAGCAGTACTTC
many,-,TRBJ1-6,TRBV6-1,CASRGRGSLHF,TGTGCCAGCCGAGGCCGGGGGTCGCTCCACTTT
many,-,TRBJ2-1,TRBV11-2,CASSKGSVSSYNEQFF,TGTGCCAGCAGCAAAGGCTCGGTAAGCTCCTACAATGAGCAGTTCTTC
few,-,TRBJ1-5,TRBV30,CAWSPASWGGNQPQHF,TGTGCCTGGAGTCCCGCCAGTTGGGGGGGCAATCAGCCCCAGCATTTT
-,TRBD1,TRBJ1-2,TRBV12-3/TRBV12-4,CASSLRGTGYGYTF,TGTGCCAGCAGTTTAAGGGGGACAGGTTATGGCTACACCTTC
many,TRBD1,TRBJ2-3,TRBV28,CASSTGTGAIMDTQYF,TGTGCCAGCAGTACCGGGACAGGGGCCATCATGGATACGCAGTATTTT
-,-,TRBJ2-1,TRBV28,CASSLRSIGEQFF,TGTGCCAGCAGTTTACGTTCAATTGGTGAGCAGTTCTTC
many,TRBD2,TRBJ2-7,TRBV27,CASRPGGGRYEQYF,TGTGCCAGCCGCCCTGGCGGGGGGAGGTACGAGCAGTACTTC
-,TRBD2,TRBJ2-1,TRBV11-3,CASSLGLAGSNNEQFF,TGTGCCAGCAGCTTAGGGCTAGCGGGAAGTAACAATGAGCAGTTCTTC
few,-,TRBJ1-1,TRBV5-4,CASSLAFRNTEAFF,TGTGCCAGCAGCTTGGCGTTTAGAAACACTGAAGCTTTCTTT
many,-,TRBJ1-4,TRBV7-9,CASSSETATNEKLFF,TGTGCCAGCAGCTCAGAGACGGCAACTAATGAAAAACTGTTTTTT
many,-,TRBJ1-1,TRBV29-1,CSVRYYLNTEAFF,TGCAGCGTTAGGTATTATTTGAACACTGAAGCTTTCTTT
many,-,TRBJ1-2,TRBV10-3,CAISESLGAGHPYGYTF,TGTGCCATCAGTGAGTCACTCGGGGCAGGGCACCCCTATGGCTACACCTTC
many,-,TRBJ2-3,TRBV11-2,CASSMGATDTQYF,TGTGCCAGCAGCATGGGGGCCACAGATACGCAGTATTTT
many,-,TRBJ1-2,TRBV18,CASSEGRGRVYGYTF,TGTGCCAGCTCAGAAGGACGGGGGCGCGTCTATGGCTACACCTTC
many,-,TRBJ2-7,TRBV20-1,CSADGDSARKRNEQYF,TGCAGTGCAGACGGGGATAGCGCCCGTAAACGCAACGAGCAGTACTTC
many,-,TRBJ1-5,TRBV12-3/TRBV12-4,CASRPGWHGQPQHF,TGTGCCAGCAGACCTGGGTGGCACGGACAGCCCCAGCATTTT
-,TRBD1,TRBJ1-2,TRBV11-1,CASSSGTGGLSGYGYTF,TGTGCCAGCAGCTCCGGGACAGGGGGACTATCGGGCTATGGCTACACCTTC
many,TRBD2,TRBJ2-1,TRBV11-2,CASSSGAGGLNEQFF,TGTGCCAGCAGCTCCGGCGCGGGAGGGCTTAATGAGCAGTTCTTC
many,TRBD1,TRBJ2-1,TRBV28,CASSPDREVDNEQFF,TGTGCCAGCAGTCCGGACAGGGAGGTGGACAATGAGCAGTTCTTC
many,-,TRBJ2-3,TRBV11-3,CASSLVASTDTQYF,TGTGCCAGCAGCTTAGTCGCCAGCACAGATACGCAGTATTTT
many,-,TRBJ1-4,TRBV2,CASSSQGEKLFF,TGTGCCAGCAGCTCCCAGGGGGAAAAACTGTTTTTT
many,-,TRBJ1-5,TRBV12-3/TRBV12-4,CASSPGGPDQPQHF,TGTGCCAGCAGTCCGGGGGGGCCGGATCAGCCCCAGCATTTT
-,-,TRBJ2-2,TRBV11-1,CASSLGAPGTGELFF,TGTGCCAGCAGCTTAGGGGCCCCGGGCACCGGGGAGCTGTTTTTT
many,-,TRBJ2-1,TRBV28,CAMSPTGNNEQFF,TGTGCCATGAGCCCTACAGGGAACAATGAGCAGTTCTTC
-,-,TRBJ2-1,TRBV2,CASSWTTAIPHNEQFF,TGTGCCAGCAGTTGGACCACAGCTATTCCCCACAATGAGCAGTTCTTC
-,-,TRBJ1-5,TRBV27,CASSLWGGGNQPQHF,TGTGCCAGCAGTTTATGGGGTGGGGGCAATCAGCCCCAGCATTTT
many,TRBD2,TRBJ2-7,TRBV19,CASSIESGRATEQYF,TGTGCCAGTAGTATCGAGAGCGGGAGGGCAACCGAGCAGTACTTC